Presented here are 4 T cell receptor beta chains from one specimen sequenced in a study of CD8+ T cells in alopecia areata. Treatment denoted: oral pan-JAK inhibitor, 5-10 mg twice daily. cDNA prepared by RNA extraction and subsequent reverse transcription served as the template for sequencing. Assay used: immunoSEQ multiplex PCR; TCRdb lists only in-frame clones, some missing. The sample holds around 190,000 clones, around 60% seen once. Source: CD4+ T cells sorted from blood, taken at week 4, from a patient treated with tofacitinib. Receptor source: a human donor with alopecia areata.

The rearrangement links TRBV7-2 to TRBJ1-5; D ambiguous. The germline gives CDR1 SGHTA, CDR2 FQGNSA. This CDR3 has 13 residues. With 5 bases removed from V and 0 bases from J, the gap between germline ends came to 5 bases. CDR3 coding DNA: TGTGCCAGCAGCCCTAATAGCAATCAGCCCCAGCATTTT. This translates into CASSPNSNQPQHF.

The gene calls are TRBV29-1 and TRBJ2-2; D is unclear. This CDR3 contains 11 residues. Per the germline V gene, CDR1 is SQVTM and CDR2 is ANQGSEA. The V gene lost 1 base and the J gene lost 6 bases, with 3 bases spanning the gap. Here the CDR3 DNA reads TGCAGCGTTGAAGGTCCCGGGGAGCTGTTTTTT. The encoded protein is CSVEGPGELFF.

This clone was counted ten times or more. The V gene is TRBV19, the J gene TRBJ1-5; D is unclear. The CDR3 is made up of 13 amino acids. V lost 5 bases to trimming and J lost 7 bases, with 12 bases between them. Looked up from germline, CDR1 is LNHDA and CDR2 is SQIVND (reference sequence). CDR3 in DNA: TGTGCCAGTAGTTCATCCCAGGCCCAGCCCCAGCATTTT. Residues: CASSSSQAQPQHF.

This chain joins TRBV28 and TRBJ2-1, with D hard to call. Trimming took 10 bases from V and 8 from J, leaving 18 bases between them. CDR3 size: 13 residues. The germline CDR1 and CDR2 sequences are MDHEN and SYDVKM. The CDR3 protein is CATFNPLSDEQFF. DNA of the CDR3: TGTGCCACGTTTAACCCTTTATCCGATGAGCAGTTCTTC.